The entry that follows covers one TCR beta chain sequence. No cognate antigen has been identified for it. The junction departs from the called germline gene at one end, perhaps through a read error. This sample was taken from a study of shared clonotypes between healthy human individuals (dated by TCRdb to the early 2020s). About the investigation overall: The cohort included a few men and a couple of women between 18 and 49 years of age. To estimate repertoire size and how much clonotype sharing occurs between individuals, the study deeply sequenced the blood TCR repertoires of five healthy adults. To increase sequencing depth and limit assay-specific biases, TCR repertoire library preparation and sequencing were carried out by different laboratories using diverse techniques. For each donor, three plates each were used for CD4 naive and CD4 memory, two plates were used for CD8 naive, and one plate was used for CD8 memory. Per donor, leukapheresis produced somewhere between about 0.8 and 9 billion PBMCs. Study-wide conclusions, independent of this receptor: Larger estimated clonotype richness was generally found for naive subsets than for memory subsets. Compared with non-shared clonotypes, clonotypes shared by all four sorted-subset donors had higher generation probabilities. Sampling was restricted to blood, and TCR repertoires in tissues likely differ from the TCR repertoires found in blood. Pairwise subsampling led to the expectation that sequencing depth would affect the degree of clonotype sharing among donors. Rarefaction of sorted-subset datasets indicated incomplete sequencing despite the large sequencing depth. Because the study included only a small number of donors, the genetic and exposure-history diversity represented was limited. Across several donors, about 5% of naive CD4, 3% to 3.5% of naive CD8, 2% to 2.5% of memory CD4, and under 0.45% of memory CD8 clonotypes were shared.

TCR CDR3 regions were amplified from genomic DNA by multiplex PCR using the deep immunoSEQ assay. Genomic DNA extracted from each cell subset was distributed evenly over all wells of several immunoSEQ 96-well plates, and each plate served as one replicate. For sorted subsets, roughly 200 ng of genomic DNA, equivalent to 25,000 to 35,000 T cell genomes, went into each replicate PCR. Purified libraries were measured with a Qubit 3.0 fluorometer, size-checked on a Bioanalyzer 2100, and measured again with the KAPA Library Quantification kit. A separate single-read 150-cycle Illumina NextSeq 550 flow cell was used to sequence each immunoSEQ 96-well plate. The published analysis was carried out like this. Because the immunoSEQ output included only junctional sequences and no quality scores, the filtering could not be the same as the filtering used for full-length reads. Sequences were annotated with PyIR, a Python wrapper for IgBLAST v1.9, and V/J genes and CDR3 were assigned using IMGT germline references. Reads were filtered out if the reads had weak V/J assignments (E-value above 1e-6), no CDR3, stop codons, out-of-frame junctions, or ambiguous translated residues. A V3J clonotype was defined by an identical inferred V gene, J gene, and CDR3 amino acid sequence. The percentage overlap between two repertoires was calculated by dividing the number of shared unique clonotypes by the size of the smaller repertoire. Repertoire richness was assessed with RTK rarefaction, the Chao1 estimator, and Recon v2.1 estimates of unobserved clonotypes. Generation probabilities were computed with OLGA for all TCRbeta clonotypes obtained by the gDNA method from several donors. The immuneACCESS repertoire file appears here via TCRdb, limited to in-frame rearrangements. These files lack a portion of the clones; in checked studies, under half of the deficit traces to unresolved V genes, and the cause of the others is not known. V, J and clone size derive from that table, while D and trimming were established from the DNA sequence. The sample table holds roughly 640,000 clones, of which roughly 70% were seen once. The ten largest account for around 1.6% of the sample.

Reading from cysteine to phenylalanine, the CDR3 counts 13 amino acids. Here the CDR3 DNA is all that survives: 39 bases in frame from base 1. CDR1 and CDR2 (MNHNS, SASEGT) derive from the germline V gene. Donors were healthy HIV-negative adults with no recently reported acute infections or vaccinations. Every donor was a Caucasian adult residing in Nashville, Tennessee, USA. CD4+ T cells were enriched by magnetic negative selection, after which naive cells were positively selected on CD45RA and the negative fraction was taken as the memory subset. Blood was collected by leukapheresis, and PBMCs were isolated by Ficoll-Histopaque density gradient centrifugation and then cryopreserved in liquid nitrogen vapor phase. Analytical flow cytometry was used to check the purity and quantity of each magnetically sorted T cell population. Genomic DNA was isolated from each sorted fraction and quantified by UV absorbance on a Nanodrop 2000c.

The chain couples TRBV6-1 to TRBJ2-1; a tentative D match to TRBD2 spans 6 bases. The sample consisted of memory CD4+ T cells sorted from blood. Explained via the paper, the cell subset or site label denotes: CD45RA-negative fraction. This receptor was identified in a woman under 40 in good health. The base sequence is TGTGCCAGCAGGGAAGAGCCGGGAGTGGAGCAGTTCTTC. This sequence encodes CASREEPGVEQFF.